This TCR beta chain is from a study of T-cell memory formation after mild COVID-19 (dated by TCRdb to about 2021). Regarding the research as a whole: TCR sequence clusters from the two donors were found to be largely donor specific. Two young, previously healthy adult volunteers made up the cohort, one male and one female. In two donors, T-cell clones that expanded and contracted after mild COVID-19 were tracked by sequencing TCRalpha and TCRbeta repertoires over time.

The listed sequencing device is Illumina NovaSeq 6000. cDNA libraries for TCRalpha and TCRbeta were prepared by 5'RACE using constant-segment primers, with sample barcodes and unique molecular identifiers added. RNA was extracted from every sample with Trizol reagent. Library amplification was performed in two PCR steps, and a second sample barcode and Illumina TruSeq adapters were introduced in the second step. Sequencing of libraries was performed on an Illumina NovaSeq with 2 x 150 bp paired-end reads. In the paper's pipeline: With migec v1.2.7, reads were demultiplexed and then collapsed into UMI-guided consensus sequences. With mixcr v2.1.11, UMI consensuses were aligned to TRA and TRB V and J templates and assembled into clonotypes. Expanded or contracted clonotypes were those called significant by both edgeR and NoisET, with noise models trained on biological replicates. For edgeR calls, a false discovery rate-adjusted p below 0.01 and a log2 fold-change threshold of 1 were applied. PCA with hierarchical clustering of max-normalized trajectories of the 1000 most abundant clonotypes was used as exploratory dynamics analysis. Separately sequenced CD4+ and CD8+ repertoires were used to assign the CD4 or CD8 phenotype of responding clones. TCRdb reworked the public reads: Q25 trimming with fastp, MiXCR clone assembly, productive beta chains retained. Rows with one shared CDR3 protein collapse into an entry with the most common genes and DNA. TCRdb assigned the V and J calls; the authors' analysis was not used. Present in this sample are about half a million distinct CDR3 sequences, 15% to 20% of which were seen just once. Approximately 13% of the sample lies in the top ten.

The CDR3 starts with the cysteine, ends with the phenylalanine, and has 13 residues. The entry retains the CDR3 DNA only, 39 bases that are in frame from base 1. Relative to germline, V is 5 bases shorter and J is 3 bases shorter, with 11 bases between their ends. The germline V gene (reference sequence) supplies CDR1 SEHNR and CDR2 FQNEAQ. Ficoll-Paque density gradient centrifugation was the method used to isolate PBMCs. General findings and caveats noted by the study authors: Some responding clones were detected in pre-infection memory, suggesting pre-existing cross-reactive memory T cells joined the SARS-CoV-2 response. Balanced CD4/CD8 phenotypes were observed for clones contracting from day 15 to 85, whereas a bias towards CD4+ was observed for a second wave of clones expanding from day 15 to 37. Contracting CD4+ clones appeared mostly in the CM and EM memory subsets, whereas CD8+ clones were enriched in EMRA. SARS-CoV-2 specificity was not confirmed for the second-wave clones peaking on day 37. Only a couple of mild cases were covered in the study, and larger cohorts including severe cases with pre-infection samples were considered necessary.

A remark on this clonotype: Its binding antigen is unknown. No base qualities exist here, and no much larger clone lies one base off it.

Sequencing was performed on PBMCs or a T cell subset sorted from them (not recorded which). The chain couples TRBV7-9 to TRBJ2-7, with the D gene call left open. The TCR sequence derives from an adult woman who had mild COVID-19 (a few samples of this study predate the infection). The sample titles of this study are shuffled in the database, so cell type and time point are left out; the donor was told from shared clones. DNA sequence: TGTGCCAGCAGCCCTTTCTCAGGCTACGAGCAGTACTTC. It codes for CASSPFSGYEQYF.